This entry describes one TCR beta chain. Just one base apart from a much larger clone, this may be a read error. The V end was cut by 8 bases, the J end by 2 bases, with 21 bases between. CDR1 is DFQATT, CDR2 SNEGSKA, per germline (reference sequence). The CDR3 consists of 16 residues. RNA transcripts yielded amplified TCR beta CDR3 regions. The study used the HTBI primer set for a first-round RT-PCR of the TCR CDR3. MiXCR was run by TCRdb on the multiplex PCR reads, yielding one entry per CDR3 protein. The table has 540,000 or so distinct CDR3 sequences, around 45% seen once. The sample comes from a study of T cells in Graves' hyperthyroidism and ophthalmopathy.

The chain carries TRBV20-1 and TRBJ1-4; D is possibly TRBD1 (6 bases). Material for sequencing was peripheral blood or thyroid tissue (not recorded which). This TCR derives from an adult woman with Graves' disease, either hyperthyroidism or ophthalmopathy (not recorded which). CDR3 amino acids: CSTAPDRSSTNEKLFF. CDR3 nucleotides: TGCAGTACTGCCCCCGACAGGAGCTCGACTAATGAAAAACTGTTTTTT.